This TCR beta chain derives from a study of shared clonotypes between healthy human individuals. Study-wide points: What limited the represented genetic and exposure-history diversity was the small number of donors.

With regard to this clone: No antigen is known for it.

Sorted-subset replicate PCRs used about 200 ng DNA, some 31,000 T cell genomes. Using immunoSEQ multiplex PCR, the repertoire was profiled, and TCRdb retains in-frame clones only, with some absent. Of over 850,000 clones listed, about 80% were seen once; the top ten hold 0.6% to 0.75%. The germline V gene has CDR1 SGHNT and CDR2 YYREEE (reference sequence). The CDR3 has 13 residues. V lost 0 bases and J lost 5, with 8 bases in between. Material: memory CD4+ T cells from PBMCs. The subset was: CD45RA-negative fraction. This sequence was found in a man between 18 and 35 years old in good health. Some clones in this sample may be carry-over from other donors' samples. The V call is TRBV5-4, the J call TRBJ2-5; D call uncertain. CDR3 residues: CASSLDSYETQYF. The CDR3 coding sequence is TGTGCCAGCAGCTTGGATAGCTATGAGACCCAGTACTTC.